Below, one T cell receptor beta chain is given with its context. This sample is part of a study of blood T cell repertoires in COVID-19. As handled by the study authors: Reference gene primer amplification yielded estimated nucleated cell counts. Clones were read by immunoSEQ multiplex PCR, and TCRdb kept only the in-frame ones, dropping some. V and J calls and clone size are as listed in that table; D and trimming were resolved from the DNA. This table holds some 300,000 clones, over 85% found once. The CDR3 totals 14 residues. In germline, CDR1 is SEHNR, CDR2 FQNEAQ (reference sequence). Trimming removed 5 bases from V and 3 bases from J, with 11 bases in between. Living in under 30 US areas, the participants were between about 18 and 90 years of age.

Sample: PBMCs or T cells enriched from blood (not recorded which). The chain employs TRBV7-9 and TRBJ1-5; the D is unclear. The TCR was taken from a woman aged 30 to 39 who had recovered from COVID-19. The DNA of the CDR3 is TGTGCCAGCAGCCCAACAACCAACAATCAGCCCCAGCATTTT. It codes for CASSPTTNNQPQHF.